This entry describes one T cell receptor beta chain. What it binds is unknown. Using immunoSEQ multiplex PCR, the repertoire was profiled, and TCRdb retains in-frame clones only, with some absent. Of 65,000 to 95,000 clones in the sample, 80% to 85% are singletons; the top ten hold less than 2.5%. The source of the sample is a study of OX40 agonist ivuxolimab in advanced cancers. Overall study: The patients received ivuxolimab by intravenous route every 2 weeks at 0.01 to 10 mg/kg. The mean age was approximately 60 years, ranging from about 23 to 85, with about 87% of participants male. Study-wide findings and caveats: Fewer expanded clones were found on average in CD4+ than in CD8+ T cells. Doses of 0.1 to 3.0 mg/kg were accompanied by clonal expansion of CD4+ and CD8+ blood T cells by week 6.

The V and J ends lost 0 bases and 2 bases respectively, with 10 bases between them. In germline, CDR1 is MNHEY, CDR2 SVGAGI. This CDR3 comprises 15 residues. This TCR came from an adult with an advanced solid tumor such as melanoma, head and neck, liver or kidney cancer. Sequences were derived from CD4+ or CD8+ T cells sorted from blood, sampled in a trial of the OX40 agonist ivuxolimab. The chain has TRBV6-5 and TRBJ1-2, with D maybe TRBD1 (5 bases). The CDR3 DNA reads TGTGCCAGCAGTTACTCGTTGTCAGGGAACTATGGCTACACCTTC. This translates into CASSYSLSGNYGYTF.